This T cell receptor beta chain was identified during a study of CD8 T cells in ankylosing spondylitis. Quantitative 5'-RACE was performed with molecular barcodes, and it yielded the TCR beta libraries. MiXCR was run by TCRdb on the 5' RACE reads, yielding one entry per CDR3 protein. The profile shows fewer than 30,000 distinct CDR3 sequences, less than 3% of them singletons. Germline V gene lookup returns CDR1 SGDLS and CDR2 YYNGEE. The CDR3 totals 15 residues. Trimming shortened V by 0 bases and J by 4 bases, and 10 bases separated the two germline ends. This clonotype was seen repeatedly, ten times or more. Its antigen remains unknown. Whole-study results and caveats: For ankylosing spondylitis blood, a TCR beta motif of several highly homologous variants appeared characteristic. From matched ankylosing spondylitis synovial fluid, disease-linked clones were reportedly recovered at significantly enriched levels.

What was sequenced was blood, either unsorted or a sorted T cell fraction (not recorded which). The chain has TRBV9 and TRBJ1-4, with D possibly TRBD1 on 5 matching bases. This receptor was identified in a female donor with ankylosing spondylitis or in good health (not recorded which). CDR3 loop: CASSVAAGLNEKLFF. The CDR3 DNA reads TGTGCCAGCAGCGTAGCCGCAGGGCTTAATGAAAAACTGTTTTTT.